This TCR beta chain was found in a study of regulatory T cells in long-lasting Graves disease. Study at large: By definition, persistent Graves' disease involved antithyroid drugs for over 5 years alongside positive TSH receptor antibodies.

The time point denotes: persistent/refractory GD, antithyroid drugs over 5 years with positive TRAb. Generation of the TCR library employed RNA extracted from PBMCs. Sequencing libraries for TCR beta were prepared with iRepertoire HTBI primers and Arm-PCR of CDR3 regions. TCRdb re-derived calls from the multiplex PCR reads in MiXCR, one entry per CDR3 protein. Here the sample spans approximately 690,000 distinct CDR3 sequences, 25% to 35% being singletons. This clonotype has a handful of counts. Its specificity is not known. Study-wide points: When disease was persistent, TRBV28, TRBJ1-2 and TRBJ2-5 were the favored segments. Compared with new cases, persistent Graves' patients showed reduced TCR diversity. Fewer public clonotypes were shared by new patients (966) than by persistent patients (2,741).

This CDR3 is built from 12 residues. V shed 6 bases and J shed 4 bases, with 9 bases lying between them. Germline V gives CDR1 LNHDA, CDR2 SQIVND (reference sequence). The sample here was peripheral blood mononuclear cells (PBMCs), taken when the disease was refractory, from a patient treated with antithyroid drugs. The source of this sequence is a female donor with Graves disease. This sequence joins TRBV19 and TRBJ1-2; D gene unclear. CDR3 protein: CASSDPPYGYTF. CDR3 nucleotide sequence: TGTGCCAGTAGCGATCCCCCCTATGGCTACACCTTC.